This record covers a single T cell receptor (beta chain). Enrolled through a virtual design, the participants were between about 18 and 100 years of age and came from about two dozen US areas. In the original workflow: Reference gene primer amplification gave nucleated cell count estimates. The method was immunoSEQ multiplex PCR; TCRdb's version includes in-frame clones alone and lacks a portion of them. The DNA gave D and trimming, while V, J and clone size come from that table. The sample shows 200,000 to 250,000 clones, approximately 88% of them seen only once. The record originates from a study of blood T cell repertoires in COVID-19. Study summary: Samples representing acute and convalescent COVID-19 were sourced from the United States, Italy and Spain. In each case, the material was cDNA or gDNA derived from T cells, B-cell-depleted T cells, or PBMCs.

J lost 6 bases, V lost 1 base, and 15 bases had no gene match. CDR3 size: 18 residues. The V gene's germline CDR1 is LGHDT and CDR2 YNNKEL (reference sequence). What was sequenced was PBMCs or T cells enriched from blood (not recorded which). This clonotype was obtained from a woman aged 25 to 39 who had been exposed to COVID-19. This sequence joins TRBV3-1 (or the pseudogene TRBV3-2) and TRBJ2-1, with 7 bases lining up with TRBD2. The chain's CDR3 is CASSQVLPGTMGGNEQFF. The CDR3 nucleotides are TGTGCCAGCAGCCAAGTTTTACCAGGGACTATGGGGGGCAATGAGCAGTTCTTC.